Listed here are 10 T cell receptor beta chains from one sample, sequenced in a study of T-cell reconstitution after alpha-beta-depleted transplantation in children. Unique molecular identifiers were used to barcode this TCRbeta library. TCRdb used MiXCR to reprocess the PCR reads, holding one entry per CDR3 protein. The repertoire holds some 350,000 distinct CDR3 sequences, around 15% seen once, with roughly 40% in the top ten. The sample in question was PBMCs, mostly from graft donor cells, obtained 360 days after TCRalphabeta/CD19-depleted stem cell transplant. The origin of the receptors is a male patient aged 2 to 10 who had a stem cell transplant for acute lymphoblastic leukemia, so the T cells may come from the graft donor.

Worth noting for this clonotype: Compared with germline, one end of the junction differs, possibly owing to a read error. The chain recombines TRBV12-3 or TRBV12-4 with TRBJ2-6; D tentatively fits TRBD1 or TRBD2 (5 bases each). CDR3 length: 18 residues. The CDR3 bases are TGTACCAGCAGCTCAACCGGGACCTTCTACTCTGGGGCCAACGTCCTGACTTTC. It yields the protein CTSSSTGTFYSGANVLTF.

This clonotype was counted a few times. V gene TRBV7-3 combines with J gene TRBJ1-1; D call uncertain. CDR1 and CDR2 (germline): SGHTA, FQGTGA. V dropped 4 bases and J dropped 3 bases, with 9 bases sitting between them. The CDR3 covers 13 residues. In nucleotides, the CDR3 is TGTGCCAGCAGCTCGGTGGGGTACACTGAAGCTTTCTTT. It yields the protein CASSSVGYTEAFF.

This clonotype has a count of ten or more. The J gene is TRBJ2-1, the V gene TRBV15, with D perhaps being TRBD1 or TRBD2 (5 bases each). This CDR3 is built from 18 residues. The germline CDR1 and CDR2 sequences are LNHNV and YYDKDF (reference sequence). V was clipped by 1 base and J by 9 bases, with 25 bases between them. In DNA form, the CDR3 reads TGTGCCACCAGCAGAGGCACTTATAGGGGAGAAATGATGGGTGAGCAGTTCTTC. Translating it yields CATSRGTYRGEMMGEQFF.

The V gene is TRBV4-3, the J gene TRBJ1-2; 7 bases line up with TRBD1. V lost 1 base, J lost 3 bases, and 11 bases stayed unmatched. Germline V gives CDR1 LGHNA, CDR2 YSLEER. There are 17 residues in the CDR3. The CDR3 sequence: CASSQAFWTGPDYGYTF. The CDR3 coding sequence is TGCGCCAGCAGCCAAGCATTTTGGACAGGTCCAGACTATGGCTACACCTTC.

This clonotype was observed at least ten times. This CDR3 reads CASSLVWGNEQFF. The CDR3 DNA reads as TGTGCCAGCAGCTTAGTGTGGGGGAATGAGCAGTTCTTC. This chain joins TRBV13 and TRBJ2-1; D possibly uses TRBD1 or TRBD2 (5 bases each). Per the germline V gene, CDR1 is PRHDT and CDR2 is FYEKMQ (reference sequence). The CDR3 extends over 13 amino acids. The V end was cut by 1 base, the J end by 7 bases, with 8 bases between.

V and J are TRBV4-3 and TRBJ2-1, with 11 bases that match TRBD2. The CDR3 spans 16 residues. V was clipped by 1 base and J by 6 bases; unmatched bases: 5. Germline CDR1 reads LGHNA; CDR2 reads YSLEER. Here the CDR3 DNA reads TGCGCCAGCAGCCAAGGACTAGCGGGAATCGGCAATGAGCAGTTCTTC. Translation gives CASSQGLAGIGNEQFF.

This clonotype was counted at least ten times. The V and J genes are TRBV7-8 and TRBJ2-3, with a possible D match to TRBD1 (6 bases). CDR3 length: 12 amino acids. Germline CDR1 reads SGHVS; CDR2 reads FQNEAQ. Trimming pared 5 bases from V and 8 bases from J, leaving 11 bases between. CDR3 in amino acids: CASSPEGGTQYF. The CDR3 coding sequence is TGTGCCAGCAGCCCCGAAGGGGGTACGCAGTATTTT.

This clonotype was recorded a few times. V and J are TRBV6-5 and TRBJ2-7, with TRBD2 matching over 8 bases. Germline V gene lookup returns CDR1 MNHEY and CDR2 SVGAGI. CDR3 length: 17 residues. Trimming removed 0 bases from V and 5 bases from J; junction bases left unmatched: 12. The CDR3 loop reads CASSYSWLAGIRNEQYF. CDR3 coding DNA: TGTGCCAGCAGTTACTCGTGGCTAGCGGGTATCAGAAACGAGCAGTACTTC.

The chain combines TRBV12-3 or TRBV12-4 with TRBJ2-1, with D perhaps matching TRBD2 (6 bases). The CDR3 totals 14 residues. With 5 bases removed from V and 4 bases from J, the gap between germline ends came to 12 bases. CDR3 sequence (DNA): TGTGCCAGCAGTCCGAGGGACTTTTACAATGAGCAGTTCTTC. Translating gives CASSPRDFYNEQFF.

V is TRBV3-1 and J is TRBJ2-7; 10 bases map to TRBD2. The CDR3 has 15 amino acids. Germline CDR1 and CDR2: LGHDT and YNNKEL (reference sequence). Germline trimming cut 3 bases from V and 0 bases from J; bases unmatched to any gene: 2. The CDR3 nucleotides read TGTGCCAGCAGCCATACTAGCGGGATCTCCTACGAGCAGTACTTC. Translated: CASSHTSGISYEQYF.